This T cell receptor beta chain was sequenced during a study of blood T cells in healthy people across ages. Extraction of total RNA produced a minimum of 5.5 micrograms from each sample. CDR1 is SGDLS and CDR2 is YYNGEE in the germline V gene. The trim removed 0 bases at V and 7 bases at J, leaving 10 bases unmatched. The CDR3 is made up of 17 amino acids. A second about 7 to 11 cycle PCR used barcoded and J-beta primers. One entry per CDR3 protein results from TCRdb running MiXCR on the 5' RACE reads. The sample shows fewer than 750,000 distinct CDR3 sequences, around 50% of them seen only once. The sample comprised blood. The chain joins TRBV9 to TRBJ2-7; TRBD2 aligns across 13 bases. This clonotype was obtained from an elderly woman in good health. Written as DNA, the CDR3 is TGTGCCAGCAGCGTAGTTGGGACTAGCGGGATTGGCAATGAGCAGTACTTC. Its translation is CASSVVGTSGIGNEQYF.